This passage covers 31 T cell receptor beta chains from one sample sequenced in a study of cytomegalovirus exposure and HLA in healthy donors. PCR involved 60 Vbeta and 13 Jbeta primers. Assay used: immunoSEQ multiplex PCR; TCRdb lists only in-frame clones, some missing. The table lists about 130,000 clones, approximately 75% of them singletons, with over 4.5% in the top ten. Material: PBMCs. The receptors stem from a woman aged 35 to 49 in good health and CMV-seropositive.

This clone was picked up a small number of times. This chain joins TRBV18 and TRBJ2-7, with 9 bases that match TRBD1. Germline CDR1 and CDR2: KGHSH and LQKENI. The V segment lost 0 bases and the J segment 7 bases; nucleotides outside the gene matches: 4. This CDR3 comprises 14 residues. The CDR3: CASSPPKTGGEQYF. The CDR3 DNA sequence: TGTGCCAGCTCACCACCGAAGACAGGGGGTGAGCAGTACTTC. Full variable domain (rest looked up from reference TRBV18 and TRBJ2-7): NAGVMQNPRHLVRRRGQEARLRCSPMKGHSHVYWYRQLPEEGLKFMVYLQKENIIDESGMPKERFSAEFPKEGPSILRIQQVVRGDSAAYFCASSPPKTGGEQYFGPGTRLTVT.

The chain uses TRBV9 and TRBJ1-3, with D tentatively TRBD1 (6 bases). Trimming shortened V by 0 bases and J by 7 bases, and 14 bases separated the two germline ends. CDR1 is SGDLS and CDR2 is YYNGEE in the germline V gene. This CDR3 contains 15 residues. The CDR3 protein is CASSVGDKNGNTIYF. CDR3 nucleotides: TGTGCCAGCAGCGTAGGGGACAAGAACGGGAACACCATATATTTT. The entire variable domain, with the rest obtained from reference TRBV9 and TRBJ1-3, is as follows: DSGVTQTPKHLITATGQRVTLRCSPRSGDLSVYWYQQSLDQGLQFLIQYYNGEERAKGNILERFSAQQFPDLHSELNLSSLELGDSALYFCASSVGDKNGNTIYFGEGSWLTVV.

The chain couples TRBV7-2 to TRBJ2-7; 7 nucleotides agree with TRBD1. Germline assignment: CDR1 SGHTA and CDR2 FQGNSA. The CDR3 is made up of 13 amino acids. Trimming at V came to 5 bases and at J to 4 bases, leaving 5 bases not matched to a gene. The CDR3 bases are TGTGCCAGCAGCATAGACAGGGAATACGAGCAGTACTTC. Protein sequence: CASSIDREYEQYF.

The V and J genes are TRBV6-1 and TRBJ2-2; TRBD1 matches at 8 bases. This CDR3 contains 15 residues. The V and J ends lost 6 bases and 6 bases, in that order; junction bases with no gene match: 9. Germline V gene lookup returns CDR1 MNHNS and CDR2 SASEGT. CDR3 sequence reads: CASRSKTGAAGELFF. In nucleotides, the CDR3 is TGTGCCAGCAGGTCCAAGACAGGGGCGGCCGGGGAGCTGTTTTTT.

The rearrangement joins TRBV28 to TRBJ2-6; possibly TRBD1 for D (5 bases). V lost 8 bases to trimming and J lost 0 bases, with 8 bases between them. The germline CDR1 and CDR2 sequences are MDHEN and SYDVKM. The CDR3 is 14 residues long. The CDR3, as DNA: TGTGCCAGCGCAGGGCGCTCTGGGGCCAACGTCCTGACTTTC. It codes for CASAGRSGANVLTF.

V is TRBV11-1 and J is TRBJ1-2; D is possibly TRBD1 (6 bases). Germline CDR1 and CDR2: SGHAT and FQDESV (reference sequence). Trimming stripped 5 bases from V and 3 bases from J, with 10 bases between. The CDR3 runs to 13 residues. CDR3 coding DNA: TGTGCCAGCAGCGGGGGGGCTGACTATGGCTACACCTTC. Its translation is CASSGGADYGYTF.

This chain links TRBV7-8 with TRBJ2-7; D is perhaps TRBD2 (7 bases). Between the trimmed V and J ends, which lost 4 bases and 0 bases, there was a span of 22 bases. This CDR3 spans 18 amino acids. CDR1 is SGHVS, CDR2 FQNEAQ, per germline. CDR3 sequence reads: CASSCTGRGGPSSYEQYF. The CDR3 nucleotides are TGTGCCAGCAGCTGCACGGGGAGGGGGGGACCAAGCTCCTACGAGCAGTACTTC.

The chain couples TRBV6-6 to TRBJ2-7, with unresolved D. Germline CDR1 and CDR2: MNHNY and SVGAGI (reference sequence). V lost 7 bases, J lost 2 bases, and 12 bases lay in between. The CDR3 length is 13 residues. The CDR3 here is CASTLEPPYEQYF. Here the CDR3 DNA reads TGTGCCAGCACGCTAGAACCTCCCTACGAGCAGTACTTC.

The chain combines TRBV4-3 with TRBJ2-7; a possible D gene is TRBD1 (6 bases). The CDR3 consists of 14 residues. The V end lost 2 bases, the J end lost 5 bases, and 13 bases lay between the germline ends. Germline lookup yields CDR1 LGHNA and CDR2 YSLEER. Here the CDR3 DNA reads TGCGCCAGCAGCCAATATCCAGGGGATCACGAGCAGTACTTC. It codes for CASSQYPGDHEQYF.

This clone was observed once. The chain combines TRBV5-8 with TRBJ2-7; 10 nucleotides agree with TRBD2. From germline, CDR1 is SGHTS and CDR2 YDEGEE. This CDR3 comprises 14 residues. Germline trimming cut 4 bases from V and 5 bases from J; bases unmatched to any gene: 6. The CDR3 here is CASSVGLARNEQYF. CDR3 DNA sequence: TGTGCCAGCAGCGTGGGACTAGCGAGGAACGAGCAGTACTTC.

This clone has just one count. The genes are TRBV16 and TRBJ2-2, with 8 bases aligning to TRBD2. Germline V gene sequence: CDR1 KGHSY, CDR2 FQNENV. The CDR3 totals 16 residues. Trimming cost V 4 bases and J 4 bases; bases outside gene matches: 8. In DNA, the CDR3 is TGTGCCAGCAGCCCCCCAGGACTAGCCGTCACCGGGGAGCTGTTTTTT. Its protein product is CASSPPGLAVTGELFF.

The chain combines TRBV19 with TRBJ2-2; D is perhaps TRBD1 (6 bases). The V gene's germline CDR1 is LNHDA and CDR2 SQIVND (reference sequence). V was clipped by 8 bases and J by 3 bases, with 13 bases between them. The CDR3 contains 14 residues. This CDR3 is CASWGWGHTGELFF. The DNA of the CDR3 is TGTGCCAGTTGGGGGTGGGGGCACACCGGGGAGCTGTTTTTT.

This clone was detected only a few times. The chain joins TRBV6-6 to TRBJ1-5; possibly TRBD1 for D (5 bases). The CDR3 consists of 15 residues. V lost 7 bases and J lost 1, with 14 bases in between. The V gene's germline CDR1 is MNHNY and CDR2 SVGAGI (reference sequence). CDR3 DNA sequence: TGTGCCAGCACCACGGGGGGATCAAGCAATCAGCCCCAGCATTTT. This codes for CASTTGGSSNQPQHF.

This chain joins TRBV7-3 and TRBJ2-3; TRBD2 matches 12 bases. Trimming cost V 2 bases and J 4 bases; bases outside gene matches: 7. Germline CDR1 and CDR2: SGHTA and FQGTGA. The CDR3 has 17 amino acids. CDR3 in DNA: TGTGCCAGCAGCTTACAGACTAGCGGGAGTACTGCAGATACGCAGTATTTT. Protein: CASSLQTSGSTADTQYF.

This clone occurred a few times. The chain has TRBV28 and TRBJ2-2, with D possibly being TRBD2 (5 bases). Deletions cut 6 bases from V and 5 bases from J, with 13 bases between. The CDR3 is 14 amino acids. Germline-derived CDR1 and CDR2 are MDHEN and SYDVKM. The CDR3 bases are TGTGCCAGCAGACGAGGGAGTTGGACCGGGGAGCTGTTTTTT. Its protein is CASRRGSWTGELFF. Drawing the rest from reference TRBV28 and TRBJ2-2, the complete variable domain is DVKVTQSSRYLVKRTGEKVFLECVQDMDHENMFWYRQDPGLGLRLIYFSYDVKMKEKGDIPEGYSVSREKKERFSLILESASTNQTSMYLCASRRGSWTGELFFGEGSRLTVL.

The rearrangement joins TRBV11-3 to TRBJ2-7; 9 bases align to TRBD2. The CDR3 sequence is 15 residues long. The germline V gene encodes CDR1 SGHNT and CDR2 YENEEA. V shed 4 bases and J 2 bases; nucleotides not matched to a gene: 6. CDR3: CASSCGLARTYEQYF. CDR3 bases: TGTGCCAGCAGCTGCGGACTAGCGAGAACCTACGAGCAGTACTTC.

The V gene is TRBV7-2, the J gene TRBJ2-5, with TRBD2 as a possible D gene (5 bases). The germline V gene has CDR1 SGHTA and CDR2 FQGNSA. The V gene lost 4 bases and the J gene lost 5 bases, with 8 bases spanning the gap. CDR3 size: 12 residues. CDR3 in amino acids: CASSSPGETQYF. The CDR3, as DNA: TGTGCCAGCAGCTCCCCGGGGGAGACCCAGTACTTC.

J is TRBJ2-7 and V is TRBV4-1; D might be TRBD1 (5 bases). The CDR3 is 14 residues long. From germline, CDR1 is MGHRA and CDR2 YSYEKL. V lost 0 bases and J lost 4, with 10 bases in between. The DNA of the CDR3 is TGCGCCAGCAGCCAAGAACAGGTCCTTTACGAGCAGTACTTC. Protein: CASSQEQVLYEQYF.

This chain connects TRBV6-1 to TRBJ2-7, with 10 bases matching TRBD2. V gave up 5 bases and J gave up 7 bases; unmatched junction bases: 11. This CDR3 is 15 amino acids long. The germline CDR1 and CDR2 sequences are MNHNS and SASEGT. The CDR3 nucleotides are TGTGCCAGCAGTCCCGCCGGGACTAGCGTTTATGAGCAGTACTTC. It specifies CASSPAGTSVYEQYF.

This clone was counted a single time. The chain uses TRBV5-1 and TRBJ2-3, with a weak D call TRBD2 (6 bases). This CDR3 is built from 13 residues. Deletions cut 0 bases from V and 14 bases from J, with 16 bases between. CDR1 is SGHRS, CDR2 YFSETQ, per germline. The CDR3 DNA reads as TGCGCCAGCAGCTTGGATTGGCGGGACCTAGGGTATTTT. Translating it yields CASSLDWRDLGYF.

The chain links TRBV19 to TRBJ1-3; D gene ambiguous. V was shortened by 4 bases and J by 0 bases, with 7 bases between the two germline ends. Germline values: CDR1 LNHDA, CDR2 SQIVND (reference sequence). This CDR3 is 14 amino acids long. The CDR3 is CASSRGSSGNTIYF. In nucleotides, the CDR3 is TGTGCCAGTAGTAGAGGGAGCTCTGGAAACACCATATATTTT.

This clone was seen a handful of times. The V call is TRBV7-9, the J call TRBJ1-2; possibly TRBD1 for D (5 bases). From germline, CDR1 is SEHNR and CDR2 FQNEAQ (reference sequence). The CDR3 runs 17 residues. V lost 5 bases to trimming and J lost 2 bases, with 21 bases between them. CDR3 region: CASSPRGVGASNYGYTF. CDR3 nucleotide sequence: TGTGCCAGCAGCCCCCGGGGGGTGGGCGCATCCAACTATGGCTACACCTTC. The whole variable domain, filled in from reference TRBV7-9 and TRBJ1-2, reads DTGVSQNPRHKITKRGQNVTFRCDPISEHNRLYWYRQTLGQGPEFLTYFQNEAQLEKSRLLSDRFSAERPKGSFSTLEIQRTEQGDSAMYLCASSPRGVGASNYGYTFGSGTRLTVV.

The chain has TRBV28 and TRBJ2-7, with 13 bases that match TRBD2. The V segment lost 7 bases and the J segment 2 bases; nucleotides outside the gene matches: 2. The CDR3 runs to 14 residues. Germline-derived CDR1 and CDR2 are MDHEN and SYDVKM. CDR3 sequence reads: CASKGLAGPYEQYF. The CDR3 DNA reads TGTGCCAGCAAGGGACTAGCGGGACCCTACGAGCAGTACTTC.

The J gene is TRBJ2-1, the V gene TRBV11-3, with D possibly being TRBD2 (6 bases). CDR3 length: 15 residues. The V end was cut by 5 bases, the J end by 3 bases, with 14 bases between. The V gene's germline CDR1 is SGHNT and CDR2 YENEEA. CDR3 amino acids: CASSGGSGVYNEQFF. The DNA for the CDR3 is TGTGCCAGCAGCGGTGGGTCGGGGGTCTACAATGAGCAGTTCTTC.

V and J are TRBV5-6 and TRBJ1-5, with a weak D call TRBD1 (5 bases). The V end lost 5 bases, the J end lost 4 bases, and 16 bases lay between the germline ends. CDR3 length equals 15 residues. From germline, CDR1 is SGHDT and CDR2 YYEEEE. This chain's CDR3 is CASSFRGRPNQPQHF. The CDR3 DNA follows: TGTGCCAGCAGTTTTAGGGGCAGACCAAATCAGCCCCAGCATTTT. Full variable domain (missing parts from reference TRBV5-6 and TRBJ1-5): DAGVTQSPTHLIKTRGQQVTLRCSPKSGHDTVSWYQQALGQGPQFIFQYYEEEERQRGNFPDRFSGHQFPNYSSELNVNALLLGDSALYLCASSFRGRPNQPQHFGDGTRLSIL.

This chain joins TRBV7-2 and TRBJ1-2, with 10 positions matching TRBD1. V shed 5 bases, J shed 7 bases, and the junction held 4 bases outside the gene matches. The CDR3 covers 13 residues. Germline loops: CDR1 SGHTA, CDR2 FQGNSA. In DNA form, the CDR3 reads TGTGCCAGCAGCCCCGGACAGGGGGTTGGCTACACCTTC. This gives the protein CASSPGQGVGYTF.

The chain recombines TRBV2 with TRBJ1-1; D unresolved. CDR1 SNHLY and CDR2 FYNNEI come from the germline V gene. Trimming pared 6 bases from V and 6 bases from J, leaving 8 bases between. The CDR3 is 11 amino acids. CDR3 amino acids: CASRVKPEAFF. The CDR3 DNA is TGTGCCAGCAGGGTAAAGCCTGAAGCTTTCTTT.

This clone was seen more than once but under ten times. V gene TRBV5-1 combines with J gene TRBJ1-2; 10 bases agree with TRBD1. Germline V lookup: CDR1 SGHRS, CDR2 YFSETQ. This CDR3 is built from 15 residues. With V trimmed by 4 bases and J by 7 bases, 10 bases remained unmatched. As DNA, the CDR3 is TGCGCCAGCAGCGGATCCGGGACAGGGGTGAGTGGCTACACCTTC. Translation gives CASSGSGTGVSGYTF.

The chain uses TRBV21-1 and TRBJ2-7; the table's D call, TRBD1, was not checked against the DNA. TRBV21-1 is a pseudogene segment. The CDR3 is made up of 16 amino acids. CDR3 DNA: TGTGCCAGCAGCAAAGCTTGGACAGGGGATCCCTACGAGCAGTACTTC. It translates to CASSKAWTGDPYEQYF.

In this sample, this clone turned up a few times. The chain employs TRBV6-5 and TRBJ1-1; 9 bases match TRBD1. CDR1 is MNHEY and CDR2 is SVGAGI in the germline V gene. With V trimmed by 6 bases and J by 4 bases, 3 bases remained unmatched. There are 13 residues in the CDR3. Here the CDR3 reads CASRLTGGTEAFF. The CDR3 nucleotides are TGTGCCAGCAGACTGACAGGGGGCACTGAAGCTTTCTTT.

The sample holds a few counts of this clone. This rearrangement joins TRBV11-2 to TRBJ1-1; 8 bases agree with TRBD1. The CDR3 totals 18 residues. Trimming cost V 7 bases and J 3 bases; bases outside gene matches: 19. Germline assignment: CDR1 SGHAT and CDR2 FQNNGV. This CDR3 is CASTQRYRGKRSDTEAFF. The CDR3, as DNA: TGTGCCAGCACCCAAAGGTACAGGGGGAAACGGTCGGACACTGAAGCTTTCTTT.